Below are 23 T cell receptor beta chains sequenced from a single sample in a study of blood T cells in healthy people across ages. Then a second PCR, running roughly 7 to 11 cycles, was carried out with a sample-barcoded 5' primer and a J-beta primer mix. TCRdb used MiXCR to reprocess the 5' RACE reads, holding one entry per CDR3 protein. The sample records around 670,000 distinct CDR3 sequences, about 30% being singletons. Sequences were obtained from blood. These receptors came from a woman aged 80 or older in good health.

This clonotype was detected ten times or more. The chain's CDR3 is CASSADRGFSYEQYF. The CDR3 bases are TGTGCCAGCAGCGCGGACAGGGGCTTCTCCTACGAGCAGTACTTC. The chain couples TRBV13 to TRBJ2-7, with 9 bases lining up with TRBD1. The germline gives CDR1 PRHDT, CDR2 FYEKMQ (reference sequence). With V trimmed by 5 bases and J by 0 bases, 5 bases remained unmatched. This CDR3 comprises 15 residues.

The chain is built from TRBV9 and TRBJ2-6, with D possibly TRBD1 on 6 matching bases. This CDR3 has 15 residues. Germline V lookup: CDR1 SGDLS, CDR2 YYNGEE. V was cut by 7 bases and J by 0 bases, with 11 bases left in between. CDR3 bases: TGTGCCAGCGGACAGTGGAACTCTGGGGCCAACGTCCTGACTTTC. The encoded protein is CASGQWNSGANVLTF.

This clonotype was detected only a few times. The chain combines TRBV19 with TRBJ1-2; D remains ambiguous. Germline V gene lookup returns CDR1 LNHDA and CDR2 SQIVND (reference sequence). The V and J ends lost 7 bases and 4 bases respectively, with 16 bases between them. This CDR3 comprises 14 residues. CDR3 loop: CASTERGFGYGYTF. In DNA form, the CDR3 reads TGTGCCAGTACCGAACGGGGTTTCGGCTATGGCTACACCTTC.

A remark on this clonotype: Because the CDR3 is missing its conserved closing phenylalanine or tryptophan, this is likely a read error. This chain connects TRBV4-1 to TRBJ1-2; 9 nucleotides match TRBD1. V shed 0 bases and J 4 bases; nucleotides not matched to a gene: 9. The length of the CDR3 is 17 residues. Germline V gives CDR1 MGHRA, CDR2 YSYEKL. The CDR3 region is CASSQDPRQGGIYGYTC. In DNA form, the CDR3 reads TGCGCCAGCAGCCAAGACCCGCGACAGGGGGGAATCTATGGCTACACCTGC.

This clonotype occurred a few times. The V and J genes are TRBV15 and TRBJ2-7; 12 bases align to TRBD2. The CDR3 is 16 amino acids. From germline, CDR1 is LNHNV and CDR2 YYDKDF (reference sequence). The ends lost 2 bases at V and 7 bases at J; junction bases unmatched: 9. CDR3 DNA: TGTGCCACCAGCAGACTGACTAGCGGGGGTGGGAATGAGCAGTACTTC. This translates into CATSRLTSGGGNEQYF.

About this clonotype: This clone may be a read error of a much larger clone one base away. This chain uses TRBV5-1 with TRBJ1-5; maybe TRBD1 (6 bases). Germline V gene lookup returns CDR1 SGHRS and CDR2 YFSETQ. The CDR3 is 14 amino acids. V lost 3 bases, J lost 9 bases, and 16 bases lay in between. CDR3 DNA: TGCGCCAGCAGCTGGGGTGGGGGCCCTTGGCCCCAGCATTTT. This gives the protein CASSWGGGPWPQHF. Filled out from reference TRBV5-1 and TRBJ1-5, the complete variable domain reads KAGVTQTPRYLIKTRGQQVTLSCSPISGHRSVSWYQQTPGQGLQFLFEYFSETQRNKGNFPGRFSGRQFSNSRSEMNVSTLELGDSALYLCASSWGGGPWPQHFGDGTRLSIL.

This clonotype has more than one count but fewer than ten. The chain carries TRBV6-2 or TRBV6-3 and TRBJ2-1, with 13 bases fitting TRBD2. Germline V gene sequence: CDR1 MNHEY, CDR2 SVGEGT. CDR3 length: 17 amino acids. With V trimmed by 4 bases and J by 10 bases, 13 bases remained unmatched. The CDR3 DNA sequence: TGTGCCAGCAGTTTACTAGCGGGGGGGCTGGGCTCGCCGGAGCAGTTCTTC. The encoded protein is CASSLLAGGLGSPEQFF.

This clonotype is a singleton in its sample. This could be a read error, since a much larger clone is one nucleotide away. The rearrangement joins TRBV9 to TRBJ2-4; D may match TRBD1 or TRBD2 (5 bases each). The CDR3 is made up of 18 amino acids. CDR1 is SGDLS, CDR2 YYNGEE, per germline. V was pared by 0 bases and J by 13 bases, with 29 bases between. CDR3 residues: CASSVGSGTNVGHDEQYF. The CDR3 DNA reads TGTGCCAGCAGCGTAGGGTCGGGGACCAATGTCGGGCACGATGAGCAGTACTTC.

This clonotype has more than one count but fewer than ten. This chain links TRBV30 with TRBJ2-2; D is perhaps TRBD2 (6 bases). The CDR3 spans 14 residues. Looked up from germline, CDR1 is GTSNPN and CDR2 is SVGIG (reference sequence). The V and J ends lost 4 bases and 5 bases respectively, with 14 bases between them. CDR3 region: CAWTRAAGTGELFF. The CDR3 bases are TGTGCCTGGACGCGGGCAGCGGGTACCGGGGAGCTGTTTTTT.

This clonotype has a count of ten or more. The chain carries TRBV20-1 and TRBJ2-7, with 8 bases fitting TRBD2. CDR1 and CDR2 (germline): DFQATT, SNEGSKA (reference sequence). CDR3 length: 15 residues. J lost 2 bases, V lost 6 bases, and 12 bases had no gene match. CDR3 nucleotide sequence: TGCAGTGCCGAAGGCGGGGGGTGGACCACCTACGAGCAGTACTTC. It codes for CSAEGGGWTTYEQYF.

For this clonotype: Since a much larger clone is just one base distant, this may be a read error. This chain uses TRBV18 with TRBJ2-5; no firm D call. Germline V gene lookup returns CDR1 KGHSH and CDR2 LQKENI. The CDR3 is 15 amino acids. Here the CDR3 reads CAGSPTTLPQETQYF. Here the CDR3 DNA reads TGTGCCGGCTCGCCCACGACACTACCTCAAGAGACCCAGTACTTC.

CDR3 sequence (DNA): TGTGCCAGCAGCAGGGAATGCGAGCAGTACTTC. Its translation is CASSRECEQYF. The rearrangement joins TRBV5-6 to TRBJ2-7; no clear D gene. This CDR3 is built from 11 residues. Germline V gene data show CDR1 as SGHDT and CDR2 as YYEEEE. Trimming shortened V by 4 bases and J by 6 bases, and 8 bases separated the two germline ends.

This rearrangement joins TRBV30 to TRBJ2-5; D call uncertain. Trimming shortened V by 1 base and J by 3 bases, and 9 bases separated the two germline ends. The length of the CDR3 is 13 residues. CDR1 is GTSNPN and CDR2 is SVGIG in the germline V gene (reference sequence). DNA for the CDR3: TGTGCCTGGAGTGCCTTCCTGGAAGAGACCCAGTACTTC. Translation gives CAWSAFLEETQYF. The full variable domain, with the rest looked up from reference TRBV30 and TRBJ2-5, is SQTIHQWPATLVQPVGSPLSLECTVEGTSNPNLYWYRQAAGRGLQLLFYSVGIGQISSEVPQNLSASRPQDRQFILSSKKLLLSDSGFYLCAWSAFLEETQYFGPGTRLLVL.

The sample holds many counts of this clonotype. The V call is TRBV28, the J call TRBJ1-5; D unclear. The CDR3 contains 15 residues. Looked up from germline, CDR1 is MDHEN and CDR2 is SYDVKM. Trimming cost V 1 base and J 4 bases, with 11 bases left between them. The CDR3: CASSLSGPSNQPQHF. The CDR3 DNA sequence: TGTGCCAGCAGTTTATCCGGCCCCTCGAATCAGCCCCAGCATTTT.

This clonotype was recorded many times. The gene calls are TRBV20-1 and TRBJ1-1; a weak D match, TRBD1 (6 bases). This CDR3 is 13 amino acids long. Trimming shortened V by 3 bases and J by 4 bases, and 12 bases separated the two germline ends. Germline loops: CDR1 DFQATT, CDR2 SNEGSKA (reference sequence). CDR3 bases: TGCAGTGCTAGCTCGACAGGACGCACTGAAGCTTTCTTT. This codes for CSASSTGRTEAFF.

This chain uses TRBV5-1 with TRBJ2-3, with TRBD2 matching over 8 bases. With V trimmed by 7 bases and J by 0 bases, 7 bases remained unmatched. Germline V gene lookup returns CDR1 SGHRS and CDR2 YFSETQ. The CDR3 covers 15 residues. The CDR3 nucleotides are TGCGCCAGCCGACTAGCGCCAGTTAGCACAGATACGCAGTATTTT. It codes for CASRLAPVSTDTQYF.

CDR3 bases: TGTGCCAGCAGAAGAAGGGGCGATGGGGGTGGGGGGATCACAGATACGCAGTATTTT. It translates to CASRRRGDGGGGITDTQYF. V gene TRBV6-1 combines with J gene TRBJ2-3; possible D gene TRBD2, 6 bases. Germline values: CDR1 MNHNS, CDR2 SASEGT. With 6 bases removed from V and 2 bases from J, the gap between germline ends came to 27 bases. This CDR3 is built from 19 residues.

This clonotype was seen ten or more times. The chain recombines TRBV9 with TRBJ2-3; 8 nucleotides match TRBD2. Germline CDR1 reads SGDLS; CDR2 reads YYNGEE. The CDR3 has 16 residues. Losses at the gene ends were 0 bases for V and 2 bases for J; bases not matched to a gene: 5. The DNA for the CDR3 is TGTGCCAGCAGCGTAGATAGCGGGGCCTTCACAGATACGCAGTATTTT. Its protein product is CASSVDSGAFTDTQYF. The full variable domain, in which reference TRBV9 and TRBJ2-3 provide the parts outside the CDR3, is DSGVTQTPKHLITATGQRVTLRCSPRSGDLSVYWYQQSLDQGLQFLIQYYNGEERAKGNILERFSAQQFPDLHSELNLSSLELGDSALYFCASSVDSGAFTDTQYFGPGTRLTVL.

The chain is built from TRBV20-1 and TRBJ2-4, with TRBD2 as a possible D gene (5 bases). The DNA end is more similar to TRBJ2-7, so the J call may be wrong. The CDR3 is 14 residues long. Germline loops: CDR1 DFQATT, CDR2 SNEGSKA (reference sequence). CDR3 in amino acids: CSAKTYGNPYEQYF. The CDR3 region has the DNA TGCAGTGCTAAGACCTACGGGAATCCCTACGAGCAGTACTTC.

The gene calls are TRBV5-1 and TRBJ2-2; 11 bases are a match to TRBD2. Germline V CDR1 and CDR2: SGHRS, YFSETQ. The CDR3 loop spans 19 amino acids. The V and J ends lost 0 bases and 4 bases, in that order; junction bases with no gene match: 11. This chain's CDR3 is CASSLVPSGGIRGTGELFF. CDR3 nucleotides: TGCGCCAGCAGCTTGGTCCCTAGCGGGGGGATCCGAGGCACCGGGGAGCTGTTTTTT.

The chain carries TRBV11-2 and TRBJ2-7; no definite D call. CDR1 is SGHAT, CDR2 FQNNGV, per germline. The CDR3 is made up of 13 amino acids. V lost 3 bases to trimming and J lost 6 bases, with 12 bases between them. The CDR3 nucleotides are TGTGCCAGCAGCTTCTCCCCGGTTCTCGAGCAGTACTTC. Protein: CASSFSPVLEQYF.

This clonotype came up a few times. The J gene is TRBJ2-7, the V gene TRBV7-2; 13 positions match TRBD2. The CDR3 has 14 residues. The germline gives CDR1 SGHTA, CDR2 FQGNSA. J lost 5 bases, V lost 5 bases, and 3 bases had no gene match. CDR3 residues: CASSTLAGGNEQYF. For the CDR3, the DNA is TGTGCCAGCAGCACACTAGCGGGGGGGAACGAGCAGTACTTC. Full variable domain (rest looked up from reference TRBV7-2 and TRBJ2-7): GAGVSQSPSNKVTEKGKDVELRCDPISGHTALYWYRQSLGQGLEFLIYFQGNSAPDKSGLPSDRFSAERTGGSVSTLTIQRTQQEDSAVYLCASSTLAGGNEQYFGPGTRLTVT.

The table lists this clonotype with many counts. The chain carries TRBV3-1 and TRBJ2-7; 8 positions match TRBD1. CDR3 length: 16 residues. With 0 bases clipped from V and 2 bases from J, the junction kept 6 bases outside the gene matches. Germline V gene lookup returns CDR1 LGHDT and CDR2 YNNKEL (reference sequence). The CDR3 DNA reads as TGTGCCAGCAGCCAAGATCTGAGCAGGGGGCCCTACGAGCAGTACTTC. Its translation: CASSQDLSRGPYEQYF.